The subject of this entry is one TCR beta chain. Measured with immunoSEQ multiplex PCR; TCRdb has only the in-frame clones, and not every one. The table lists about 300,000 clones, around 89% of them singletons. In Seattle, patients joined the study during active infection and were tracked longitudinally. This entry comes from a study of blood T cell repertoires in COVID-19. Background on the study: Collection of acute and convalescent COVID-19 samples took place in the United States, Italy and Spain. T cells, B-cell-depleted T cells, or PBMCs provided the cDNA or gDNA that served as material.

Germline lookup yields CDR1 KGHSH and CDR2 LQKENI. V gave up 3 bases and J gave up 0 bases, with 21 bases separating them. The CDR3 extends over 19 amino acids. V gene TRBV18 combines with J gene TRBJ1-3, with D tentatively TRBD1 (6 bases). The clonotype was recovered from a woman aged 45-65 years with COVID-19, enrolled during active disease. Material: peripheral blood. DNA for the CDR3: TGTGCCAGCTCACCCATCCGCCGACAGGAATGGGACTCTGGAAACACCATATATTTT. This sequence encodes CASSPIRRQEWDSGNTIYF.